This T cell receptor beta chain is drawn from a study of blood T cell repertoires in COVID-19. For the study at large: There were acute and convalescent COVID-19 samples, and they came from the United States, Italy and Spain. PBMCs, B-cell-depleted T cells, or T cells provided the cDNA or gDNA that made up the material.

The CDR3 spans 13 residues. The trim removed 10 bases at V and 6 bases at J, leaving 8 bases unmatched. The V gene's germline CDR1 is ENHRY and CDR2 SYGVKD. Sequencing was performed with immunoSEQ multiplex PCR; in TCRdb, only in-frame clones are kept and a portion is missing. The table records 150,000 to 200,000 clones, roughly 91% of them present only once. V is TRBV10-3 and J is TRBJ1-4, with 7 bases identical to TRBD1. The receptor's source is a man aged 40-49 years with active or convalescent COVID-19. Sequenced input: peripheral blood. The CDR3 here is CATGHGQDEKLFF. The CDR3 coding sequence is TGTGCCACCGGACACGGACAGGATGAAAAACTGTTTTTT.